A single sample gave rise to the 2 T cell receptor beta chains below, sequenced in a study of shared clonotypes between healthy human individuals. Method: immunoSEQ multiplex PCR; TCRdb's copy keeps in-frame clones and lacks some. The table has some 200,000 clones, approximately 65% seen once. Sequencing used memory CD4+ T cells sorted from blood. Subset in this sample: CD45RA-negative fraction. The source is a man aged 25-45 years in good health.

The rearrangement joins TRBV11-2 to TRBJ1-5, with D possibly matching TRBD1 (6 bases). The ends were cut back, 5 bases at V and 1 base at J, with 15 bases in the middle. This CDR3 is built from 16 residues. CDR1 and CDR2 (germline): SGHAT, FQNNGV. The CDR3 DNA is TGTGCCAGCAGCGAAGGGGCAGGGGTCAGCAATCAGCCCCAGCATTTT. It yields the protein CASSEGAGVSNQPQHF.

This sequence joins TRBV5-4 and TRBJ2-5; the D gene is possibly TRBD1 (6 bases). Deletions cut 2 bases from V and 0 bases from J, with 11 bases between. CDR3 size: 15 residues. Germline CDR1 SGHNT, CDR2 YYREEE (reference sequence). CDR3 DNA sequence: TGTGCCAGCAGCTTCCGGGACACAAACCAAGAGACCCAGTACTTC. This encodes CASSFRDTNQETQYF.